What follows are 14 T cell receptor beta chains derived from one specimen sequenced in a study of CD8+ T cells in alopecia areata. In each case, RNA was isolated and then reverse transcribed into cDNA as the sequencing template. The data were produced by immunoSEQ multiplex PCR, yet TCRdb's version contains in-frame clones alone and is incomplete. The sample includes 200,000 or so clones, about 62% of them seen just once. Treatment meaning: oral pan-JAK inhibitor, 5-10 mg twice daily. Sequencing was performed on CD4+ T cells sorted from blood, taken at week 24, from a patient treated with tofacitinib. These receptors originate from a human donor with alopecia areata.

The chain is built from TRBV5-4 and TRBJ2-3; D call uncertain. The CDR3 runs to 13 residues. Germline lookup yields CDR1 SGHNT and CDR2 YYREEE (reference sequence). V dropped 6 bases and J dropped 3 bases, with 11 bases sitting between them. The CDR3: CASKYPRTDTQYF. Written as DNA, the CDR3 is TGTGCCAGCAAATATCCGAGGACAGATACGCAGTATTTT.

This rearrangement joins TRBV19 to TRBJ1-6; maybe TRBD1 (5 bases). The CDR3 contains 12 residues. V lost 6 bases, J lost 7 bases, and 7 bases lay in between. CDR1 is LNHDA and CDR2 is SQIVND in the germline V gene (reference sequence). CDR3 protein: CASRRQNSPLHF. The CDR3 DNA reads TGTGCCAGTAGGAGACAGAATTCACCCCTCCACTTT.

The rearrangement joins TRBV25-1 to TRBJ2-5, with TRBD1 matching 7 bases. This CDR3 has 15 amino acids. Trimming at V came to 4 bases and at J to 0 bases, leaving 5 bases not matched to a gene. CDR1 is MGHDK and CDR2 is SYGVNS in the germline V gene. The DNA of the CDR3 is TGTGCCAGCAGTGGAAGGGGGCCATACCAAGAGACCCAGTACTTC. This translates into CASSGRGPYQETQYF.

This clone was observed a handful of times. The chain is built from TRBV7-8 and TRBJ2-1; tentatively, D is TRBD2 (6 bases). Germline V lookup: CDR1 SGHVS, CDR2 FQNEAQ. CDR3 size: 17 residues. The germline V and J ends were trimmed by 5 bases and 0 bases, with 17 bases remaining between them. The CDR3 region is CASSRRDRQGSYNEQFF. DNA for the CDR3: TGTGCCAGCAGCCGGCGGGACCGGCAGGGCTCCTACAATGAGCAGTTCTTC.

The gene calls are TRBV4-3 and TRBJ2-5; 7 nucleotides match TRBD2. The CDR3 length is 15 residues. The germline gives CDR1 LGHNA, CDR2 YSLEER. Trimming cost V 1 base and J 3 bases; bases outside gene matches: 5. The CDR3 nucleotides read TGCGCCAGCAGCCAAGTTCTGCGGGGGAAAGAGACCCAGTACTTC. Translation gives CASSQVLRGKETQYF.

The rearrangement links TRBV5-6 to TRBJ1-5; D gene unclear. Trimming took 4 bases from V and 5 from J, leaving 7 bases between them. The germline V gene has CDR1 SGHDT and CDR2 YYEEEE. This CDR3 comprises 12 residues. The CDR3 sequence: CASSQNDQPQHF. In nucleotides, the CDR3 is TGTGCCAGCAGCCAGAACGATCAGCCCCAGCATTTT.

The CDR3 nucleotides are TGTGCCAGCAGAACCCGACAGAAATTCACAGATACGCAGTATTTT. This codes for CASRTRQKFTDTQYF. The chain joins TRBV5-8 to TRBJ2-3; possibly TRBD1 for D (5 bases). This CDR3 contains 15 residues. In germline, CDR1 is SGHTS, CDR2 YDEGEE. The V end lost 5 bases, the J end lost 2 bases, and 15 bases lay between the germline ends. The full variable domain, rest sourced from reference TRBV5-8 and TRBJ2-3, is EAGVTQSPTHLIKTRGQQATLRCSPISGHTSVYWYQQALGLGLQFLLWYDEGEERNRGNFPPRFSGRQFPNYSSELNVNALELEDSALYLCASRTRQKFTDTQYFGPGTRLTVL.

This CDR3 is CASTGGALQFF. As DNA, the CDR3 is TGTGCCAGCACGGGGGGCGCACTCCAGTTCTTC. The J gene is TRBJ2-1, the V gene TRBV28; tentatively, D is TRBD2 (7 bases). The V and J ends lost 7 bases and 13 bases respectively, with 14 bases between them. The germline V gene encodes CDR1 MDHEN and CDR2 SYDVKM. This CDR3 comprises 11 residues.

The CDR3 DNA is TGCAGCGTTGAACGGAGCACAGATACGCAGTATTTT. This codes for CSVERSTDTQYF. The rearrangement uses TRBV29-1 and TRBJ2-3; D is undetermined. CDR1 SQVTM and CDR2 ANQGSEA come from the germline V gene. The CDR3 covers 12 residues. The ends were cut back, 2 bases at V and 0 bases at J, with 3 bases in the middle.

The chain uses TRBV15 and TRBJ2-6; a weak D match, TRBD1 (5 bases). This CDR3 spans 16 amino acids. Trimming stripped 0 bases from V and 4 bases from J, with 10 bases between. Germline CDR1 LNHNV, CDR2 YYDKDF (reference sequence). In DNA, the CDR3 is TGTGCCACCAGCAGAGACAGGGCGGTGGGGGCCAACGTCCTGACTTTC. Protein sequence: CATSRDRAVGANVLTF.

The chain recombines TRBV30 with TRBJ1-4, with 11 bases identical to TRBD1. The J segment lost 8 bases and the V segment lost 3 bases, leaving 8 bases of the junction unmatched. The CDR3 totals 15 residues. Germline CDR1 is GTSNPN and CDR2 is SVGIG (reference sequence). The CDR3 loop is CAWRGTGGGPEKLFF. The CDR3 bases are TGTGCCTGGAGGGGGACAGGGGGAGGCCCCGAAAAACTGTTTTTT.

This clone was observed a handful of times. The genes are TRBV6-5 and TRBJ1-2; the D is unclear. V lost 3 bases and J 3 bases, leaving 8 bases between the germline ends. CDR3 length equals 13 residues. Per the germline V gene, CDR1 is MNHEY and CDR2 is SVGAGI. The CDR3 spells CASSYREYYGYTF. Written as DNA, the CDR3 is TGTGCCAGCAGTTATCGAGAGTACTATGGCTACACCTTC.

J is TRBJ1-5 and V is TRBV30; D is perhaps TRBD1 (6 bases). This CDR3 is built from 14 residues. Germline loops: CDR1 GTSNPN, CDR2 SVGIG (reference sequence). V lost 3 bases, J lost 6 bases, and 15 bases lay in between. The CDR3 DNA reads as TGTGCCTGGAGAAACAGGGAGGGAGGTCAGCCCCAGCATTTT. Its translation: CAWRNREGGQPQHF.

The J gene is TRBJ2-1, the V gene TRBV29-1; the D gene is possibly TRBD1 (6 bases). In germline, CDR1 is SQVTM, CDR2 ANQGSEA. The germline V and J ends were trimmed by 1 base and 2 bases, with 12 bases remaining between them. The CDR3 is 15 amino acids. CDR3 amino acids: CSVEGDTETYNEQFF. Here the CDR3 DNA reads TGCAGCGTTGAAGGGGACACCGAAACCTACAATGAGCAGTTCTTC.